This T cell receptor (beta chain) was recovered during a study of shared clonotypes between healthy human individuals. Comments on this clone: The antigen is undetermined.

Using immunoSEQ multiplex PCR, the repertoire was profiled, and TCRdb retains in-frame clones only, with some absent. The repertoire has roughly 2,500,000 clones, 93% of them found once; the top ten carry approximately 0.36%. Germline V gene data show CDR1 as SGHRS and CDR2 as YFSETQ. V was shortened by 0 bases and J by 0 bases, with 6 bases between the two germline ends. The CDR3 runs 14 residues. Study results and caveats: Rarefaction showed that sequencing of sorted subsets was incomplete (despite large depth). Limited genetic and exposure-history diversity came from having few donors.

The sequence came from a man between 18 and 35 years old in good health. Some clones in this sample may be carry-over from other donors' samples. The sample was naive CD4+ T cells from PBMCs. The sample's subset: CD45RA+ positively selected. This sequence joins TRBV5-1 and TRBJ1-2; D is unclear. The CDR3 region has the DNA TGCGCCAGCAGCTTGGCGCAGCCTAACTATGGCTACACCTTC. Translating it yields CASSLAQPNYGYTF.